Included here is one T cell receptor (beta chain) sequence, with context. Which antigen it targets is not known. Base qualities are not at hand, and no much larger clone is one base apart. This specimen comes from a study of vaccination effects on CD4 cells after COVID-19 (dated by TCRdb to 2021 to 2024). Notes on the research overall: Two doses of either the BNT162b2 or the mRNA-1273 mRNA SARS-CoV-2 vaccine were administered to participants. Cultures from other donors in the study were sequenced with the Oncomine TCR Beta short-read assay on an Illumina iSeq 100. A total of 9 to 11 COVID-19 convalescent patients and a few SARS-CoV-2-naive healthy vaccine recipients were included in the full study. SARS-CoV-2 spike-specific CD4+ TCR repertoires from before and after mRNA vaccination were compared in COVID-19 convalescent patients and in infection-naive vaccine recipients.

Cut back by 2 bases and 8 bases, the V and J ends lie 12 bases apart. Reading from cysteine to phenylalanine, the CDR3 counts 13 amino acids. Only the CDR3 DNA stays, 39 bases, in frame from base 1. The germline V gene (reference sequence) sets CDR1 to MNHNY and CDR2 to SVGAGI. Broad study findings and their caveats: Both infection-induced and vaccine-induced clones contracted markedly at late post-vaccination timepoints, which is consistent with waning T cell responses. Among healthy vaccine recipients, nearly all vaccine-induced clones were SARS-CoV-2 mono-reactive, and only 1 of 255 was cross-reactive with common cold coronaviruses. Only a small number of convalescent patients were included, and no early post-infection timepoints were available, which limited the study.

Library creation used the immunoSEQ multiplex PCR assay. DNA from the cultured, isolated CD4+ T cells was subjected to TCR beta CDR3 sequencing. Regarding the original processing steps: Non-productive TCR sequences were discarded, and reads were trimmed to the CDR3 region, with only CDR3s of 7 or more amino acids retained. The MANAFEST web app was used to identify antigen-specific clonotypes by comparing expansion in peptide wells with expansion in reference cultures. Positive clones required FDR<0.05 expansion versus reference and all other wells, odds ratio above 5, and frequency above 0.1% in two replicate wells. Cross-reactive clonotypes were defined as significantly expanded in SARS-CoV-2 spike wells and in at least one common cold coronavirus spike condition. CDR3 similarity was assessed by Levenshtein distance with the stringdist R package, and unrooted trees were built with ape in R 3.6.1. TCRdb obtained this table from immuneACCESS and retained in-frame rearrangements with V and J assigned. These tables miss some clones; where compared with another copy, unresolved V genes account for less than half of the shortfall, and the remainder is unexplained. V and J calls and clone size are given by that table; D and trimming were obtained from the DNA. For this sample there are tens of thousands of clones; roughly 72% appear just once. The biggest ten clones account for approximately 3.7% of the sample.

In the ViraFEST assay, PBMC were stimulated with viral peptide pools, and TCR sequencing was then used to find antigen-specific CD4+ T cell clonotypes based on their expansion. After around ten days of culture, CD4+ T cells were isolated with the EasySep CD4+ T cell isolation kit. Healthy vaccine recipients had no prior SARS-CoV-2 infection, confirmed by negative nucleocapsid antibodies before and after vaccination. Roughly 2.1 million PBMC per well were cultured in IMDM with approximately 5% human AB serum, about 9.4 IU/ml IL-2 and gentamicin, plus 10 ug/ml peptides. On days 3 and 7, half of the culture medium was replaced with fresh IL-2-containing medium. Unless noted otherwise, every peptide stimulation condition was grown in triplicate wells. PBMC were separated from whole blood using Ficoll-Paque Plus gradient centrifugation and were then either cryopreserved at -140C or used fresh. The spike proteins of SARS-CoV-2 and of the common cold coronaviruses HCoV-NL63, HCoV-OC43 and HCoV-229E were spanned by overlapping peptide pools. Genomic DNA was extracted from cultured CD4+ T cells with the QIAamp micro DNA kit.

This clonotype was obtained from a human donor who received a COVID-19 vaccine. This specimen was CD4+ T cells from PBMCs cultured with HCoV-OC43 spike peptides, taken before COVID-19 vaccination. In light of the paper, this sample's cell subset or site label describes: HCoV-OC43 spike overlapping peptide pool stimulation. The chain is made from TRBV6-6 and TRBJ1-2, and TRBD1 may be the D gene, going by 6 matching bases. The DNA reads TGTGCCAGCAGTTACACGGGGGCTTGGGGCTACACCTTC. Its protein is CASSYTGAWGYTF.